These T cell receptor beta chains were read from a single sample in a study of graft-versus-host responses after intestinal transplantation. Their target antigens are unknown. Assay: immunoSEQ multiplex PCR; the TCRdb copy retains only in-frame clones and omits some. Among about 94,000 clones, around nine tenths were seen once, and the ten largest hold under 0.55%. Sequenced material: unstimulated CD8+ T cells sorted from spleen or lymph node cells, taken before intestinal transplant. The receptors originated from a human donor who received an intestinal transplant. CDR3s include the opening cysteine and the closing phenylalanine or tryptophan. A D gene is named only where the DNA matches it firmly. The size entry is marked missing in some rows and otherwise reads once, few, many or a size class.

DNA: TGCGCCAGCAGCCTAGCGGGAGGATTCTACAATGAGCAGTTCTTC; CDR3: CASSLAGGFYNEQFF; size: -; D: TRBD2; J: TRBJ2-1; V: TRBV4-1
DNA: TGCGCCAGCAGCCAAGATAAGGAGCGGGTGAGCTCCTACGAGCAGTACTTC; CDR3: CASSQDKERVSSYEQYF; size: -; D: -; J: TRBJ2-7; V: TRBV4-1
DNA: TGTGCCAGCAGGCGACAGGGGGCGATTTCTAATTCACCCCTCCACTTT; CDR3: CASRRQGAISNSPLHF; size: -; D: TRBD1; J: TRBJ1-6; V: TRBV27
DNA: TGTGCCAGCAGTTCGGGACTGTATTACGAGCAGTACTTC; CDR3: CASSSGLYYEQYF; size: -; D: -; J: TRBJ2-7; V: TRBV6-1
DNA: TGCGCCAGCAGCCAAGACTCTTCGACAGGGAACTATGGCTACACCTTC; CDR3: CASSQDSSTGNYGYTF; size: -; D: TRBD1; J: TRBJ1-2; V: TRBV4-1
DNA: TGCGCCAGCAGCGATACAGGGGGCTGGGACACCTCCTACAATGAGCAGTTCTTC; CDR3: CASSDTGGWDTSYNEQFF; size: -; D: TRBD1; J: TRBJ2-1; V: TRBV4-1
DNA: TGTGCCTGGAGTGGAGGTTCTGGGGCCAACGTCCTGACTTTC; CDR3: CAWSGGSGANVLTF; size: -; D: -; J: TRBJ2-6; V: TRBV30
DNA: TGCGCCAGCAGCCAAGAGGCAGGGGTTGGAAATGAGCAGTTCTTC; CDR3: CASSQEAGVGNEQFF; size: -; D: -; J: TRBJ2-1; V: TRBV4-3
DNA: TGTGCCATCAGTGAGACAGGACTAGCGGGAGTCACCGGGGAGCTGTTTTTT; CDR3: CAISETGLAGVTGELFF; size: -; D: TRBD2; J: TRBJ2-2; V: TRBV10-3
DNA: TGTGCCAGCAGCGAAACCGGGACAGCAAACACTGAAGCTTTCTTT; CDR3: CASSETGTANTEAFF; size: once; D: TRBD1; J: TRBJ1-1; V: TRBV9
DNA: TGCGCCAGCGGGTTTACTAGGAATGAGCAGTTCTTC; CDR3: CASGFTRNEQFF; size: -; D: -; J: TRBJ2-1; V: TRBV5-1
DNA: TGCGCCAGCGGTGGACTAGCACCGTACGAGCAGTACTTC; CDR3: CASGGLAPYEQYF; size: -; D: TRBD2; J: TRBJ2-7; V: TRBV5-1
DNA: TGTGCCAGTAGTATAGAAGGGGGGGGCACTGAAGCTTTCTTT; CDR3: CASSIEGGGTEAFF; size: -; D: -; J: TRBJ1-1; V: TRBV19
DNA: TGTGCCAGCAGCGTAGAGGGGTCGGCCGGGGAGCTGTTTTTT; CDR3: CASSVEGSAGELFF; size: -; D: -; J: TRBJ2-2; V: TRBV9
DNA: TGTGCCACCAGGAATCGGGGATACACTGAAGCTTTCTTT; CDR3: CATRNRGYTEAFF; size: -; D: -; J: TRBJ1-1; V: TRBV15
DNA: TGCGCCAGCAGTGAAACTACTAGCGGGCCTATTACAGATACGCAGTATTTT; CDR3: CASSETTSGPITDTQYF; size: -; D: TRBD2; J: TRBJ2-3; V: TRBV10-1
DNA: TGTGCCAGCAGACTTCCGGGACTAGCGGGAGATACGCAGTATTTT; CDR3: CASRLPGLAGDTQYF; size: -; D: TRBD2; J: TRBJ2-3; V: TRBV27
DNA: TGTGCCAGCAGCGGGAACAGGGGGCACCTCTCCTTCTATGGCTACACCTTC; CDR3: CASSGNRGHLSFYGYTF; size: -; D: TRBD1; J: TRBJ1-2; V: TRBV5-8
DNA: TGTGCCAGCAGCTTGAGATTGGCAGGGGGATTAGACACCGGGGAGCTGTTTTTT; CDR3: CASSLRLAGGLDTGELFF; size: -; D: TRBD1; J: TRBJ2-2; V: TRBV5-5
DNA: TGTGCCATCAGTGATATTCGTTCACCCCTCCACTTT; CDR3: CAISDIRSPLHF; size: -; D: -; J: TRBJ1-6; V: TRBV10-3
DNA: TGCGCCAGCAGCCAACTATTAGGCGCGGGGAGCTCCTACGAGCAGTACTTC; CDR3: CASSQLLGAGSSYEQYF; size: -; D: -; J: TRBJ2-7; V: TRBV4-1
DNA: TGTGCCAGCAGTTTATCCCCGCAGGACACTGAAGCTTTCTTT; CDR3: CASSLSPQDTEAFF; size: -; D: -; J: TRBJ1-1; V: TRBV27
DNA: TGCAGCGTTTTAGGGGACTTAGATACGCAGTATTTT; CDR3: CSVLGDLDTQYF; size: -; D: -; J: TRBJ2-3; V: TRBV29-1
DNA: TGTGCCAGCAGTTACTCCCAGATGACATATGGCTACACCTTC; CDR3: CASSYSQMTYGYTF; size: -; D: -; J: TRBJ1-2; V: TRBV6-6
DNA: TGTGCCAGCAGCCCGACCGGCGGCTACGAGCAGTACTTC; CDR3: CASSPTGGYEQYF; size: -; D: -; J: TRBJ2-7; V: TRBV7-7
DNA: TGTGCCAGCAGTGATGGGACAGGAATGCCCCACTTC; CDR3: CASSDGTGMPHF; size: -; D: TRBD1; J: TRBJ2-7; V: TRBV2
DNA: TGTGCCTGGAGTCCTACCTCCTCTGGAAACACCATATATTTT; CDR3: CAWSPTSSGNTIYF; size: -; D: -; J: TRBJ1-3; V: TRBV30
DNA: TGTGCCAGCAGCATTAATCCGACGCGAGGTGGAGTGGAGACCCAGTACTTC; CDR3: CASSINPTRGGVETQYF; size: once; D: -; J: TRBJ2-5; V: TRBV11-1
DNA: TGCGCCAGCAGCCCCTACCGGGACAGGGGAGGAAACACCATATATTTT; CDR3: CASSPYRDRGGNTIYF; size: few; D: TRBD1; J: TRBJ1-3; V: TRBV4-1
DNA: TGTGCCAGCAGCGTAGGGACCGGACAGGGGGGTCCCTATGGCTACACCTTC; CDR3: CASSVGTGQGGPYGYTF; size: few; D: TRBD1; J: TRBJ1-2; V: TRBV9
DNA: TGTGCCAGCAGCTTATCGGGACAGGGAAATGAGCAGTTCTTC; CDR3: CASSLSGQGNEQFF; size: few; D: TRBD1; J: TRBJ2-1; V: TRBV7-8
DNA: TGTGCCAGCAGCTCCTTACAGGGGGCGCTTGGCTATGGCTACACCTTC; CDR3: CASSSLQGALGYGYTF; size: -; D: TRBD1; J: TRBJ1-2; V: TRBV7-8
DNA: TGTGCCAGCAGTGAGGGTAGCCCGGGACAGGGTGAGCAGTTCTTC; CDR3: CASSEGSPGQGEQFF; size: -; D: TRBD1; J: TRBJ2-1; V: TRBV25-1
DNA: TGTGCCAGCAGTGAAGGCAGGGGGCCGGGAGATACGCAGTATTTT; CDR3: CASSEGRGPGDTQYF; size: -; D: TRBD1; J: TRBJ2-3; V: TRBV2
DNA: TGTGCCAGCAGTGACGGACTAGTTTTGTACTTC; CDR3: CASSDGLVLYF; size: -; D: TRBD2; J: TRBJ2-7; V: TRBV6-4
DNA: TGTGCCAGCAGTTACTCGTTTCCAGGGGGCACTGGCTACACCTTC; CDR3: CASSYSFPGGTGYTF; size: -; D: TRBD1; J: TRBJ1-2; V: TRBV6-5
DNA: TGCGCCAGCAGCCAAGGAGGAGGCCTACGAGTGCAGTACTTC; CDR3: CASSQGGGLRVQYF; size: -; D: -; J: TRBJ2-7; V: TRBV4-1
DNA: TGTGCCAGCAGTGAAGTCTTCCAGCGGGTGGGCACAGATACGCAGTATTTT; CDR3: CASSEVFQRVGTDTQYF; size: -; D: -; J: TRBJ2-3; V: TRBV6-1
DNA: TGCGCCAGCAGCCCGAGGACAGGGCTATATAATTCACCCCTCCACTTT; CDR3: CASSPRTGLYNSPLHF; size: few; D: TRBD1; J: TRBJ1-6; V: TRBV5-1
DNA: TGCGCCAGCGGGCGGGGGGGGAACACTGAAGCTTTCTTT; CDR3: CASGRGGNTEAFF; size: -; D: -; J: TRBJ1-1; V: TRBV10-2
DNA: TGTGCCAGCAGCCCACAGCGGGAGGGCCTTTTAGTCACCTCCTACGAGCAGTACTTC; CDR3: CASSPQREGLLVTSYEQYF; size: -; D: TRBD2; J: TRBJ2-7; V: TRBV5-6
DNA: TGTGCCAGCAGTGTTGGGACAGGGGCCCGGGATACGCAGTATTTT; CDR3: CASSVGTGARDTQYF; size: -; D: TRBD1; J: TRBJ2-3; V: TRBV2
DNA: TGTGCCAGCAGCTTGGTACAGGGTAGAAACATTCAGTACTTC; CDR3: CASSLVQGRNIQYF; size: -; D: -; J: TRBJ2-4; V: TRBV5-6
DNA: TGCGCCAGCAGCCCCGGGCCACCCGGGACTAGCTTTTACCACGAGCAGTACTTC; CDR3: CASSPGPPGTSFYHEQYF; size: -; D: TRBD2; J: TRBJ2-7; V: TRBV4-1
DNA: TGTGCCAGCAGTGAGAGTCGGGACAGGGTTAACGTCGGTCAGCCCCAGCATTTT; CDR3: CASSESRDRVNVGQPQHF; size: -; D: TRBD1; J: TRBJ1-5; V: TRBV2
DNA: TGCAGCACTCCCGACAGGGGACGGCATGGTGAGCAGTTCTTC; CDR3: CSTPDRGRHGEQFF; size: -; D: TRBD1; J: TRBJ2-1; V: TRBV29-1
DNA: TGTGCCAGCAGCCAAGGGGCTAGCGGGGGGGCGGACGGGGAGCTGTTTTTT; CDR3: CASSQGASGGADGELFF; size: -; D: TRBD2; J: TRBJ2-2; V: TRBV14
DNA: TGCGCCAGCAGCTTGGCGGGACAGCTAAACAATGAGCAGTTCTTC; CDR3: CASSLAGQLNNEQFF; size: -; D: TRBD1; J: TRBJ2-1; V: TRBV5-1
DNA: TGCGCCAGCAGCCAAGTTGATGGGGGGTACGAGCAGTACTTC; CDR3: CASSQVDGGYEQYF; size: -; D: -; J: TRBJ2-7; V: TRBV4-1
DNA: TGTGCCAGTAGTATCCGTAGCAGTGACTACGAGCAGTACTTC; CDR3: CASSIRSSDYEQYF; size: -; D: -; J: TRBJ2-7; V: TRBV19
DNA: TGTGCCAGCAGCGTAGCTACAGGGGGTTTATGGCCTCAGACCCAGTACTTC; CDR3: CASSVATGGLWPQTQYF; size: -; D: TRBD1; J: TRBJ2-5; V: TRBV9
DNA: TGTGCCAGCTCACTAAAGGGACTAGCGTCCGAGCAGTACTTC; CDR3: CASSLKGLASEQYF; size: -; D: TRBD2; J: TRBJ2-7; V: TRBV18
DNA: TGCGCCAGCAGCTGGGACAGGGGAGATACGCAGTATTTT; CDR3: CASSWDRGDTQYF; size: -; D: TRBD1; J: TRBJ2-3; V: TRBV5-1
DNA: TGTGCCACCAGCAGGCCCAGAGGGGGCGGGGTGGATGGCGGGGAGCTGTTTTTT; CDR3: CATSRPRGGGVDGGELFF; size: -; D: -; J: TRBJ2-2; V: TRBV15
DNA: TGCGCCAGCAGCCAAGACTCTGGGCGACCCCACCAAGAGACCCAGTACTTC; CDR3: CASSQDSGRPHQETQYF; size: -; D: -; J: TRBJ2-5; V: TRBV4-1
DNA: TGTGCCTGGAGTGGGACATCTTTCTCGGAGGGCTACACCTTC; CDR3: CAWSGTSFSEGYTF; size: -; D: -; J: TRBJ1-2; V: TRBV30
DNA: TGTGCCAGCAGTTACTCAGCGGGACTAGCTGTTTCCGAGCAGTACTTC; CDR3: CASSYSAGLAVSEQYF; size: -; D: TRBD2; J: TRBJ2-7; V: TRBV6-5
DNA: TGTGCCAGCAGTACCGGGACAGGGGACAATTCACCCCTCCACTTT; CDR3: CASSTGTGDNSPLHF; size: -; D: TRBD1; J: TRBJ1-6; V: TRBV6-5
DNA: TGTGCCAGCAGCGTAGAGCGCAAGACTAACACCGGGGAGCTGTTTTTT; CDR3: CASSVERKTNTGELFF; size: -; D: -; J: TRBJ2-2; V: TRBV9